The 11 T cell receptor beta chains below all came from one sample that was sequenced in a study of cytomegalovirus exposure and HLA in healthy donors. It was with 60 Vbeta and 13 Jbeta primers that the PCR ran. Assay used: immunoSEQ multiplex PCR; TCRdb lists only in-frame clones, some missing. The top ten clones hold approximately 2% of a sample with fewer than 200,000 clones, about 80% of them seen once. Source material: PBMCs. The receptors were sampled from a woman under 40 in good health and CMV-seronegative.

This chain joins TRBV5-1 and TRBJ1-2; D might be TRBD1 (5 bases). CDR1 and CDR2 from the germline V gene are SGHRS and YFSETQ. The CDR3 runs 14 residues. V was cut by 0 bases and J by 4 bases, with 10 bases left in between. The CDR3 region is CASSLVSGIYGYTF. CDR3 DNA: TGCGCCAGCAGCTTGGTTTCAGGGATCTATGGCTACACCTTC.

The chain uses TRBV9 and TRBJ1-5, with 9 positions matching TRBD1. J was trimmed by 5 bases and V by 0 bases; bases with no gene match: 0. The CDR3 runs 14 residues. Germline CDR1 is SGDLS and CDR2 is YYNGEE. The CDR3 nucleotides are TGTGCCAGCAGCGTAGGGGACAGGGATCAGCCCCAGCATTTT. Amino acid sequence: CASSVGDRDQPQHF.

The chain employs TRBV7-9 and TRBJ2-3; D ambiguous. The V gene's germline CDR1 is SEHNR and CDR2 FQNEAQ (reference sequence). CDR3 length equals 12 residues. V was cut by 11 bases and J by 6 bases, with 15 bases left in between. Here the CDR3 reads CALPTGVDTQYF. CDR3 sequence (DNA): TGTGCCCTTCCGACGGGTGTGGATACGCAGTATTTT.

The chain uses TRBV28 and TRBJ2-2; D is perhaps TRBD1 (6 bases). Per the germline V gene, CDR1 is MDHEN and CDR2 is SYDVKM. The ends were cut back, 7 bases at V and 4 bases at J, with 10 bases in the middle. CDR3 size: 13 residues. The CDR3 nucleotides are TGTGCCAGCAACGGACAGCCCACCGGGGAGCTGTTTTTT. Encoded protein: CASNGQPTGELFF.

This chain uses TRBV9 with TRBJ1-4; TRBD1 aligns across 7 bases. Trimming removed 4 bases from V and 4 bases from J; junction bases left unmatched: 10. The CDR3 is 16 residues long. Germline loops: CDR1 SGDLS, CDR2 YYNGEE. CDR3 in DNA: TGTGCCAGCAGCCCTCAGACAGGGCCCCTTAATGAAAAACTGTTTTTT. Translated, it gives CASSPQTGPLNEKLFF.

The CDR3 region has the DNA TGCGCCAGCAGCCAACGAACAGGGGACTCCTACGAGCAGTACTTC. Its protein is CASSQRTGDSYEQYF. The chain links TRBV4-3 to TRBJ2-7; the match to TRBD1 covers 7 bases. Trimming at V came to 2 bases and at J to 0 bases, leaving 4 bases not matched to a gene. CDR3 length equals 15 residues. Germline V gives CDR1 LGHNA, CDR2 YSLEER.

The chain couples TRBV30 to TRBJ2-7; D is perhaps TRBD1 (5 bases). Germline CDR1 GTSNPN, CDR2 SVGIG (reference sequence). With 4 bases removed from V and 5 bases from J, the gap between germline ends came to 15 bases. The CDR3 covers 13 residues. The CDR3 DNA sequence: TGTGCCTGGACCTTAGGGGTTTTAGACGAGCAGTACTTC. It codes for CAWTLGVLDEQYF.

This rearrangement joins TRBV27 to TRBJ1-2; TRBD1 aligns across 7 bases. The germline V gene encodes CDR1 MNHEY and CDR2 SMNVEV (reference sequence). This CDR3 is 13 amino acids long. The V segment lost 6 bases and the J segment 4 bases; nucleotides outside the gene matches: 5. The CDR3: CASRSTGTYGYTF. The DNA for the CDR3 is TGTGCCAGCAGATCGACAGGGACCTATGGCTACACCTTC.

This clone was observed a few times. The rearrangement links TRBV5-6 to TRBJ1-6, with TRBD1 matching 7 bases. Germline trimming cut 4 bases from V and 7 bases from J; bases unmatched to any gene: 5. Germline V gives CDR1 SGHDT, CDR2 YYEEEE. The CDR3 has 14 residues. The CDR3 region has the DNA TGTGCCAGCAGCCAGACAGGGCCAAATTCACCCCTCCACTTT. Encoded protein: CASSQTGPNSPLHF.

J is TRBJ2-7 and V is TRBV27; D perhaps matches TRBD1 (6 bases). Germline CDR1 reads MNHEY; CDR2 reads SMNVEV (reference sequence). This CDR3 is 17 amino acids long. V was clipped by 5 bases and J by 4 bases, with 24 bases between them. CDR3 protein: CASSPQGQGLKSYEQYF. As DNA, the CDR3 is TGTGCCAGCAGTCCCCAAGGGCAGGGGCTGAAATCTTACGAGCAGTACTTC.

The chain employs TRBV19 and TRBJ1-2, with TRBD1 identical over 7 bases. Germline V lookup: CDR1 LNHDA, CDR2 SQIVND (reference sequence). The CDR3 totals 16 residues. V shed 6 bases and J 3 bases; nucleotides not matched to a gene: 13. CDR3 amino acids: CASSFGPDRRYYGYTF. The CDR3 DNA follows: TGTGCCAGTAGCTTCGGCCCGGACAGGCGTTACTATGGCTACACCTTC.